The 6 T cell receptor beta chains below were found in one sample sequenced in a study of T-cell reconstitution after alpha-beta-depleted transplantation in children. Unique molecular identifiers were built into the TCRbeta library. MiXCR, applied by TCRdb to the PCR reads, yields one record per CDR3 protein. Of roughly 120,000 distinct CDR3 sequences in the sample, 20% to 25% were seen once. Sequenced material: PBMCs, mostly from graft donor cells, taken 180 days after TCRalphabeta/CD19-depleted stem cell transplant. Receptors originate from a male patient between 2 and 10 years old who had a stem cell transplant for chronic granulomatous disease, so the T cells may come from the graft donor.

This clonotype was seen more than once but under ten times. The chain carries TRBV20-1 and TRBJ2-7; 10 positions match TRBD2. J lost 3 bases, V lost 0 bases, and 11 bases had no gene match. Per the germline V gene, CDR1 is DFQATT and CDR2 is SNEGSKA (reference sequence). The CDR3 length is 17 residues. CDR3 region: CSARDSRLAGVYYEQYF. The CDR3 DNA is TGCAGTGCTAGAGATTCACGGCTAGCGGGAGTCTACTACGAGCAGTACTTC.

The V gene is TRBV5-1, the J gene TRBJ1-1; possible D gene TRBD1, 6 bases. CDR3 length: 17 residues. Germline V gives CDR1 SGHRS, CDR2 YFSETQ. Trimming removed 0 bases at V and 1 base at J, with 16 bases between. CDR3 residues: CASSLEVAGDTNTEAFF. The CDR3 DNA follows: TGCGCCAGCAGCTTGGAGGTCGCAGGGGATACGAACACTGAAGCTTTCTTT.

In its sample, this clonotype was seen many times. Mismatch with germline at one junction end may stem from a read error. V and J are TRBV5-1 and TRBJ2-1; D is uncertain. The CDR3 spans 11 residues. Germline-derived CDR1 and CDR2 are SGHRS and YFSETQ. For the CDR3, the DNA is TGTGCCAGCAGTTTAACTAACGAGCAGTTCTTC. Translating it yields CASSLTNEQFF.

This chain uses TRBV12-3 or TRBV12-4 with TRBJ1-6, with 7 nucleotides matching TRBD1. There are 14 residues in the CDR3. V was pared by 6 bases and J by 9 bases, with 8 bases of the junction left unmatched. CDR3 region: CASRSTGDSSPLHF. The CDR3 region has the DNA TGTGCCAGCAGAAGCACAGGGGATAGTTCACCCCTCCACTTT.

This clonotype appeared a few times. The rearrangement links TRBV12-3 or TRBV12-4 to TRBJ2-5; perhaps D is TRBD1 or TRBD2 (5 bases each). The CDR3 consists of 15 residues. V lost 3 bases, J lost 5 bases, and 16 bases lay in between. The CDR3, as DNA: TGTGCCAGCAGTTTTATCGGGACGAAGAGGGAGACCCAGTACTTC. As protein: CASSFIGTKRETQYF.

V is TRBV11-2 and J is TRBJ2-1; TRBD2 matches at 10 bases. The CDR3 sequence is 19 residues long. The junction had 13 bases not matched to a gene; V was cut back by 4 bases and J by 1 base. Germline CDR1 and CDR2: SGHAT and FQNNGV. In DNA, the CDR3 is TGTGCCAGCAGCTCAGAGGGTGGTTTAGCGGGAGGATCCTACAATGAGCAGTTCTTC. Protein product: CASSSEGGLAGGSYNEQFF. Variable domain in full (rest from reference TRBV11-2 and TRBJ2-1): EAGVAQSPRYKIIEKRQSVAFWCNPISGHATLYWYQQILGQGPKLLIQFQNNGVVDDSQLPKDRFSAERLKGVDSTLKIQPAKLEDSAVYLCASSSEGGLAGGSYNEQFFGPGTRLTVL.